These 10 T cell receptor beta chains share one sample of origin, sequenced in a study of blood T cell repertoires in COVID-19. This table comes from immunoSEQ multiplex PCR, and its TCRdb copy is limited to in-frame clones, with some not included. The sample carries around 130,000 clones, roughly 84% recorded once. Sequencing was done on a sample of peripheral blood. These TCRs come from a man between 60 and 75 years old with acute or convalescent COVID-19.

The V and J genes are TRBV11-3 and TRBJ2-5, with D unclear. The V gene lost 3 bases and the J gene lost 3 bases, with 8 bases spanning the gap. Germline CDR1 and CDR2: SGHNT and YENEEA. This CDR3 has 13 amino acids. CDR3 sequence reads: CASSFLPKETQYF. CDR3 nucleotides: TGTGCCAGCAGCTTTCTTCCTAAAGAGACCCAGTACTTC.

The rearrangement uses TRBV6-6 and TRBJ2-7; 9 nucleotides match TRBD1. Germline loops: CDR1 MNHNY, CDR2 SVGAGI (reference sequence). After removal of 7 bases from V and 5 bases from J, the junction contained 3 bases not matched to a gene. There are 12 residues in the CDR3. The CDR3 protein is CASTGQGHEQYF. The CDR3 DNA sequence: TGTGCCAGCACCGGACAGGGGCACGAGCAGTACTTC.

This clone was counted a few times. V and J are TRBV7-9 and TRBJ2-3; perhaps TRBD2 as D (6 bases). V was shortened by 6 bases and J by 4 bases, with 17 bases between the two germline ends. The CDR3 length is 15 residues. Germline CDR1 SEHNR, CDR2 FQNEAQ (reference sequence). The CDR3 DNA reads TGTGCCAGCAGTCCCGGGAGAGATAGGGCAGATACGCAGTATTTT. This encodes CASSPGRDRADTQYF.

This clone was counted a single time. The chain uses TRBV11-2 and TRBJ2-7; the match to TRBD2 covers 10 bases. This CDR3 is built from 15 residues. With V trimmed by 5 bases and J by 2 bases, 6 bases remained unmatched. Per germline, CDR1 SGHAT and CDR2 FQNNGV. CDR3 sequence reads: CASSQGLAAPYEQYF. The DNA for the CDR3 is TGTGCCAGCAGCCAAGGACTAGCGGCCCCCTACGAGCAGTACTTC.

The chain couples TRBV27 to TRBJ1-3; no clear D. The germline V gene encodes CDR1 MNHEY and CDR2 SMNVEV (reference sequence). This CDR3 contains 13 residues. Trimming left V 5 bases short and J 0 bases short, with 5 bases between. The CDR3 region is CASSPYSGNTIYF. For the CDR3, the DNA is TGTGCCAGCAGTCCGTACTCTGGAAACACCATATATTTT.

This chain joins TRBV7-2 and TRBJ1-6, with a weak D call TRBD1 (6 bases). V was cut by 5 bases and J by 9 bases, with 14 bases left in between. CDR3 size: 14 residues. Germline CDR1 SGHTA, CDR2 FQGNSA. For the CDR3, the DNA is TGTGCCAGCAGCACGGACAGTCCCTTTTCACCCCTCCACTTT. This codes for CASSTDSPFSPLHF.

The V gene is TRBV5-1, the J gene TRBJ1-4, with 8 positions matching TRBD1. The CDR3 runs 14 residues. With V trimmed by 1 base and J by 8 bases, 4 bases remained unmatched. Germline CDR1 is SGHRS and CDR2 is YFSETQ. CDR3 bases: TGCGCCAGCAGCTTGTCTCGACAGGGGGAAAAACTGTTTTTT. Translating it yields CASSLSRQGEKLFF.

The chain joins TRBV13 to TRBJ2-7, with D tentatively TRBD2 (6 bases). CDR3 size: 12 residues. The V gene lost 11 bases and the J gene lost 2 bases, with 13 bases spanning the gap. The germline V gene encodes CDR1 PRHDT and CDR2 FYEKMQ (reference sequence). The CDR3 protein is CAGGGTAYEQYF. CDR3 nucleotide sequence: TGTGCCGGTGGCGGGACCGCCTACGAGCAGTACTTC.

The chain uses TRBV11-2 and TRBJ2-3; TRBD1 is a possible D gene (6 bases). CDR1 is SGHAT and CDR2 is FQNNGV in the germline V gene. The V end lost 7 bases, the J end lost 2 bases, and 13 bases lay between the germline ends. This CDR3 contains 14 residues. CDR3 nucleotide sequence: TGTGCCAGCACCTCCGGACAGTACACAGATACGCAGTATTTT. Its protein product is CASTSGQYTDTQYF.

The chain links TRBV19 to TRBJ1-4; 7 bases agree with TRBD1. CDR3 length equals 15 residues. With 5 bases clipped from V and 5 bases from J, the junction kept 8 bases outside the gene matches. Germline lookup yields CDR1 LNHDA and CDR2 SQIVND (reference sequence). The CDR3 region is CASSSPGQQNEKLFF. The DNA of the CDR3 is TGTGCCAGTAGTTCCCCGGGACAGCAGAATGAAAAACTGTTTTTT.